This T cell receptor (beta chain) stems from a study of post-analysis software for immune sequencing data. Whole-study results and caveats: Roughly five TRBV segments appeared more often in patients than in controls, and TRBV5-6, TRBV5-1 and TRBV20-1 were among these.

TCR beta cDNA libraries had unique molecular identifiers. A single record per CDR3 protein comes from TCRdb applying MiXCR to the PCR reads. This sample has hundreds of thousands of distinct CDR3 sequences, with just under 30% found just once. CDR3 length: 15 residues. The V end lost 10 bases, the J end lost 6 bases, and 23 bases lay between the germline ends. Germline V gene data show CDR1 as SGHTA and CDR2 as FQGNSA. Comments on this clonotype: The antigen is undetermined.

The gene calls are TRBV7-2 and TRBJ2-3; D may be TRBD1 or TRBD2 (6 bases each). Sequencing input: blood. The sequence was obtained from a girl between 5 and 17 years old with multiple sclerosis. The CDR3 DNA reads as TGTGCCACAAAACGGGTTACGGGGGCGGGTGATACGCAGTATTTT. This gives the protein CATKRVTGAGDTQYF.